The entry below gives a single TCR beta chain sequence along with its context. Antigen specificity is unknown. These data come from a study of OX40 agonist ivuxolimab in advanced cancers. Study information: Hepatocellular carcinoma, melanoma, renal cell or head and neck cancer affected the dose-escalation patients. Study conclusions and caveats: Low normalized clonal expansion also occurred in some nonresponding patients. More expanded clones were seen, on average, in CD8+ T cells than in CD4+.

Here immunoSEQ multiplex PCR was the method, and the copy in TCRdb shows in-frame clones only, minus some. This repertoire shows about 35,000 clones, over 60% found once; its top ten account for approximately 20%. Germline V gives CDR1 KGHSH, CDR2 LQKENI. The CDR3 totals 16 residues. Trimming took off 0 bases at V and 0 bases at J, with 12 bases between the two ends. V gene TRBV18 combines with J gene TRBJ2-7; D remains unclear. The source was CD4+ or CD8+ T cells sorted from blood, collected in a trial of the OX40 agonist ivuxolimab. The source is an adult with an advanced solid tumor such as melanoma, head and neck, liver or kidney cancer. The CDR3 nucleotides are TGTGCCAGCTCACCACCGACCATGGGAAGCTCCTACGAGCAGTACTTC. Amino acid sequence: CASSPPTMGSSYEQYF.